This T cell receptor (beta chain) was identified in a study of cytomegalovirus exposure and HLA in healthy donors. Turning to the study itself: An early release of data contained around 80 million unique TCRs, which came from HLA-typed donors.

PCR employed 60 Vbeta and 13 Jbeta primers. Measured with immunoSEQ multiplex PCR; TCRdb has only the in-frame clones, and not every one. In the table there are about 100,000 clones, roughly 71% of which are singletons. The V end was cut by 6 bases, the J end by 1 base, with 17 bases between. The CDR3 sequence is 15 residues long. CDR1 and CDR2 from the germline V gene are SQVTM and ANQGSEA. Of note for this clone: Its antigen is unidentified.

General study points: High sensitivity and specificity were reportedly achieved when the classifier diagnosed cytomegalovirus status. A link between a missense DCLRE1C variant and TCR beta V- and J-gene trimming emerged from a later analysis.

Input material: PBMCs. This TCR came from a man between 45 and 60 years old in good health and CMV-seronegative. The chain couples TRBV29-1 to TRBJ2-3; D is perhaps TRBD2 (7 bases). CDR3 nucleotide sequence: TGCAGCGTGGTGTGGGGGGGGGCCGGCACAGATACGCAGTATTTT. Translated, it gives CSVVWGGAGTDTQYF.